One sample yielded the 4 T cell receptor beta chains listed below, sequenced in a study of cytomegalovirus exposure and HLA in healthy donors. Use of 60 Vbeta and 13 Jbeta primers characterized the PCR. Method: immunoSEQ multiplex PCR; TCRdb's copy keeps in-frame clones and lacks some. Of over 150,000 clones listed, roughly 80% are singletons. Sequencing was done on a sample of PBMCs. The receptors derive from a man aged 30 to 39 in good health and CMV-seropositive.

The V gene is TRBV19, the J gene TRBJ1-2; 8 bases line up with TRBD1. The CDR3 consists of 14 residues. The germline CDR1 and CDR2 sequences are LNHDA and SQIVND (reference sequence). The junction had 8 bases not matched to a gene; V was cut back by 5 bases and J by 6 bases. The CDR3 reads CASSFSDRVDGYTF. CDR3 nucleotide sequence: TGTGCCAGTAGTTTTTCGGACAGGGTTGATGGCTACACCTTC. Combining the CDR3 with reference TRBV19 and TRBJ1-2 gives the whole variable domain DGGITQSPKYLFRKEGQNVTLSCEQNLNHDAMYWYRQDPGQGLRLIYYSQIVNDFQKGDIAEGYSVSREKKESFPLTVTSAQKNPTAFYLCASSFSDRVDGYTFGSGTRLTVV.

This clone was seen only a few times. The genes are TRBV13 and TRBJ2-1, with D maybe TRBD1 (5 bases). V was clipped by 0 bases and J by 10 bases, with 7 bases between them. The CDR3 is 12 residues long. Germline V gene data show CDR1 as PRHDT and CDR2 as FYEKMQ (reference sequence). The CDR3 protein is CASSLGTVEQFF. The CDR3 DNA reads TGTGCCAGCAGCTTAGGGACAGTCGAGCAGTTCTTC.

This CDR3 is CASSPTGRTDTQYF. In DNA, the CDR3 is TGTGCCAGCAGCCCAACGGGTCGCACAGATACGCAGTATTTT. J is TRBJ2-3 and V is TRBV7-2; unclear D gene. Germline values: CDR1 SGHTA, CDR2 FQGNSA. This CDR3 is built from 14 residues. The V gene lost 5 bases and the J gene lost 1 base, with 10 bases spanning the gap.

The chain recombines TRBV19 with TRBJ1-5; 9 bases fit TRBD1. Trimming at V came to 7 bases and at J to 9 bases, leaving 13 bases not matched to a gene. Germline CDR1 and CDR2: LNHDA and SQIVND (reference sequence). This CDR3 is built from 15 residues. The CDR3 nucleotides read TGTGCCAGTAACCCTGGACAGGGGCCTCAGGCGCCCCAGCATTTT. Translation gives CASNPGQGPQAPQHF.